Reported below is one TCR beta chain. Its binding antigen is unknown. Base quality data are lacking; no much larger clone is found one base away. The protocol used for the library was the immunoSEQ multiplex PCR assay. Here the immuneACCESS table is served through TCRdb, limited to in-frame sequences with V and J called. Missing clones are a known gap in these copies; in checked studies unresolved V genes cover under half, and the rest lacks a known reason. Present in this sample are about 130,000 clones, roughly 92% of which were seen just once. The ten largest clonotypes hold 0.58% of the sample. The sample is drawn from a study of control samples from healthy donors and cancer patients (dated by TCRdb to about 2020). Trimming leaves V shorter by 5 bases and J shorter by 7 bases, with the junction holding 4 bases beyond the gene matches. Reading the germline V gene (reference sequence) gives CDR1 SGHNT and CDR2 YYREEE. Including the terminal cysteine and phenylalanine, the CDR3 comprises 13 residues. Just the 39-base CDR3 DNA is kept, in frame starting at base 1.

The V and J genes are TRBV5-4 and TRBJ1-3, with 9 bases matching TRBD1. This clonotype was obtained from a man older than 75 with head and neck cancer. Source material: PBMCs. The nucleotide sequence reads TGTGCCAGCAGTAATGACAGGGGGAACACCATATATTTT. Its translation reads: CASSNDRGNTIYF.